The clone carrying this T cell receptor beta chain came up once. Its antigen is unidentified. This entry belongs to a study of cytomegalovirus exposure and HLA in healthy donors. General study results and limits: CMV serostatus was the sole immune exposure data available. A prior analysis recorded that most TCR beta V segments were productive about 87% or about 30% of the time. The study carried out a later analysis of TCR beta sequences. It associated some 15,000 of them with specific HLA alleles at a false discovery rate of 0.05. The authors enumerated roughly 160 TCR beta chains as linked to cytomegalovirus.

Amplification used 60 Vbeta primers and 13 Jbeta primers. Generated by immunoSEQ multiplex PCR, the TCRdb table keeps only in-frame clones and is missing some. The sample has 150,000 to 200,000 clones; 77% are singletons. Material: PBMCs. The sequence derives from a female donor in good health and CMV-seronegative.

The CDR3 is CASTGGAGGATGELFF. CDR3 DNA: TGTGCCAGCACAGGCGGAGCGGGAGGAGCCACCGGGGAGCTGTTTTTT. This chain uses TRBV9 with TRBJ2-2, with TRBD2 matching 9 bases. Germline V gene lookup returns CDR1 SGDLS and CDR2 YYNGEE. The V and J ends lost 6 bases and 4 bases, in that order; junction bases with no gene match: 10. This CDR3 has 16 residues.